This is a list of T cell receptor beta chains from one sample in a study of OX40 agonist ivuxolimab in advanced cancers. Libraries were prepared by immunoSEQ multiplex PCR; TCRdb keeps only in-frame clonotypes and omits some of them. Here the sample spans 40,000 to 50,000 clones, approximately 91% being singletons. The source was CD4+ or CD8+ T cells sorted from blood, collected in a trial of the OX40 agonist ivuxolimab. The receptors here all came from an adult with an advanced solid tumor such as melanoma, head and neck, liver or kidney cancer. Both conserved end residues are part of each CDR3. D genes are given only for firm matches. Size values are once, few and many counts, or a class for expanded clones, and some rows have none.

CDR3 DNA: TGTGCCACCACTATGGGACAGGGGGGAGGCTACACCTTC
CDR3 protein: CATTMGQGGGYTF
J gene: TRBJ1-2
clone size: NA
D gene: TRBD1
V gene: TRBV28

CDR3 DNA: TGTGCCAGCAGCTTAGATCGGCGAACGACCACCTACGAGCAGTACTTC
CDR3 protein: CASSLDRRTTTYEQYF
J gene: TRBJ2-7
clone size: NA
D gene: NA
V gene: TRBV11-2

CDR3 DNA: TGTGCCAGCAGCTTGGCCATCACTAATGAAAAACTGTTTTTT
CDR3 protein: CASSLAITNEKLFF
J gene: TRBJ1-4
clone size: NA
D gene: NA
V gene: TRBV5-8

CDR3 DNA: TGCGCCAGCAGCTTGGAGGAGGCCTGGGAGACCCAGTACTTC
CDR3 protein: CASSLEEAWETQYF
J gene: TRBJ2-5
clone size: few
D gene: NA
V gene: TRBV5-1

CDR3 DNA: TGCGCCAGCAGCCAAGGCGCACAGGGGGATCTTACAGATACGCAGTATTTT
CDR3 protein: CASSQGAQGDLTDTQYF
J gene: TRBJ2-3
clone size: NA
D gene: TRBD1
V gene: TRBV4-3

CDR3 DNA: TGTGCCAGCAGCCTTCAGGGTTCCCTCCCCTACGAGCAGTACTTC
CDR3 protein: CASSLQGSLPYEQYF
J gene: TRBJ2-7
clone size: NA
D gene: NA
V gene: TRBV28

CDR3 DNA: TGTGCCAGCAGTTACTCGAAGGCAGGGAGGAACTATGGCTACACCTTC
CDR3 protein: CASSYSKAGRNYGYTF
J gene: TRBJ1-2
clone size: NA
D gene: NA
V gene: TRBV6-6

CDR3 DNA: TGCGCCAGCAGCCAGAACCTGGACCTGGTATTGTCCGAGCAGTACTTC
CDR3 protein: CASSQNLDLVLSEQYF
J gene: TRBJ2-7
clone size: NA
D gene: NA
V gene: TRBV4-1

CDR3 DNA: TGCGCCAGCAGTGCTGAAGAAAAACTGTTTTTT
CDR3 protein: CASSAEEKLFF
J gene: TRBJ1-4
clone size: NA
D gene: NA
V gene: TRBV10-1

CDR3 DNA: TGTGCCAGCAGCGATGTGGGCACAGATACGCAGTATTTT
CDR3 protein: CASSDVGTDTQYF
J gene: TRBJ2-3
clone size: NA
D gene: NA
V gene: TRBV7-6

CDR3 DNA: TGCAGCGTTGAGGGGACTAGCAGGTACGAGCAGTACTTC
CDR3 protein: CSVEGTSRYEQYF
J gene: TRBJ2-7
clone size: NA
D gene: TRBD2
V gene: TRBV29-1

CDR3 DNA: TGTGCCAGCAGCTTAGACGTAAATACGCAGTATTTT
CDR3 protein: CASSLDVNTQYF
J gene: TRBJ2-3
clone size: NA
D gene: NA
V gene: TRBV7-8

CDR3 DNA: TGTGCCAGTAGTATAGGGTCGGGTTCGGACTACGCCTACGAGCAGTACTTC
CDR3 protein: CASSIGSGSDYAYEQYF
J gene: TRBJ2-7
clone size: NA
D gene: NA
V gene: TRBV19

CDR3 DNA: TGTGCCAGCAGGACAAAGTTGGGCAGGCGGGACGAAGCTTTCTTT
CDR3 protein: CASRTKLGRRDEAFF
J gene: TRBJ1-1
clone size: NA
D gene: NA
V gene: TRBV6-1

CDR3 DNA: TGTGCCAGCAGCTTAGCATTAGCGGGTTTCTACGAGCAGTACTTC
CDR3 protein: CASSLALAGFYEQYF
J gene: TRBJ2-7
clone size: NA
D gene: TRBD2
V gene: TRBV7-2

CDR3 DNA: TGTGCCAGCAGTTTGCGGGTGTTCATGAACACTGAAGCTTTCTTT
CDR3 protein: CASSLRVFMNTEAFF
J gene: TRBJ1-1
clone size: once
D gene: NA
V gene: TRBV28

CDR3 DNA: TGTGCCAGCAGCTTTGGGACAGGGGACTATGGCTACACCTTC
CDR3 protein: CASSFGTGDYGYTF
J gene: TRBJ1-2
clone size: once
D gene: TRBD1
V gene: TRBV5-6

CDR3 DNA: TGTGCCACCAGCAGGGGGTCGGGCAATCAGCCCCAGCATTTT
CDR3 protein: CATSRGSGNQPQHF
J gene: TRBJ1-5
clone size: NA
D gene: NA
V gene: TRBV15

CDR3 DNA: TGTGCCAGCAGCGCCGACAGTTTCAATGAAAAACTGTTTTTT
CDR3 protein: CASSADSFNEKLFF
J gene: TRBJ1-4
clone size: large
D gene: NA
V gene: TRBV9

CDR3 DNA: TGCGCCAGCAGCCAAGAGGTGGCCGGGGGATGGGCAGATACGCAGTATTTT
CDR3 protein: CASSQEVAGGWADTQYF
J gene: TRBJ2-3
clone size: NA
D gene: NA
V gene: TRBV4-1

CDR3 DNA: TGTGCCAGCAGCCAAGGTTATGGATACGAGCAGTACTTC
CDR3 protein: CASSQGYGYEQYF
J gene: TRBJ2-7
clone size: NA
D gene: NA
V gene: TRBV27

CDR3 DNA: TGTGCCAGCAGCCAAGATTCGCGCGGGATGATTATCAATGAGCAGTTCTTC
CDR3 protein: CASSQDSRGMIINEQFF
J gene: TRBJ2-1
clone size: NA
D gene: NA
V gene: TRBV4-2

CDR3 DNA: TGTGCCAGCAGTTTAGCGGCCACCCACACAGATACGCAGTATTTT
CDR3 protein: CASSLAATHTDTQYF
J gene: TRBJ2-3
clone size: NA
D gene: NA
V gene: TRBV27

CDR3 DNA: TGTGCCAGCAGTTCACGATATCGGGACAGGGGATGGTACGAGCAGTACTTC
CDR3 protein: CASSSRYRDRGWYEQYF
J gene: TRBJ2-7
clone size: NA
D gene: TRBD1
V gene: TRBV28

CDR3 DNA: TGCGCCAGCAGCTCGGGACAGGGGAACTACGAGCAGTACTTC
CDR3 protein: CASSSGQGNYEQYF
J gene: TRBJ2-7
clone size: NA
D gene: TRBD1
V gene: TRBV5-1

CDR3 DNA: TGTGCCAGCAGCTACCAAGAGACCCAGTACTTC
CDR3 protein: CASSYQETQYF
J gene: TRBJ2-5
clone size: NA
D gene: NA
V gene: TRBV7-9

CDR3 DNA: TGTGCCAGCAGCCCAGGGGGGGGCACTGAAGCTTTCTTT
CDR3 protein: CASSPGGGTEAFF
J gene: TRBJ1-1
clone size: NA
D gene: TRBD1
V gene: TRBV11-3

CDR3 DNA: TGTGCCAGCAGTTTAAGGTTGGGCAGCCTTGTCACTGAAGCTTTCTTT
CDR3 protein: CASSLRLGSLVTEAFF
J gene: TRBJ1-1
clone size: NA
D gene: NA
V gene: TRBV28

CDR3 DNA: TGTGCCAGCAGCGAATCGGCCGGTTATGGCTACACCTTC
CDR3 protein: CASSESAGYGYTF
J gene: TRBJ1-2
clone size: NA
D gene: NA
V gene: TRBV13

CDR3 DNA: TGCAGCCACGGCCCGGGACAGGGGGCAGATGAGCAGTTCTTC
CDR3 protein: CSHGPGQGADEQFF
J gene: TRBJ2-1
clone size: few
D gene: TRBD1
V gene: TRBV29-1

CDR3 DNA: TGTGCCAGCAGTGTTAGAGGGACTGAAGCTTTCTTT
CDR3 protein: CASSVRGTEAFF
J gene: TRBJ1-1
clone size: many
D gene: NA
V gene: TRBV6-1

CDR3 DNA: TGTGCCAGCAGCCTAACTTCCACAGGGGGTGGAAACACCATATATTTT
CDR3 protein: CASSLTSTGGGNTIYF
J gene: TRBJ1-3
clone size: once
D gene: TRBD1
V gene: TRBV5-5

CDR3 DNA: TGTGCCAGCAGCTTAGGCGGAGGGACCACGTACTTC
CDR3 protein: CASSLGGGTTYF
J gene: TRBJ2-7
clone size: NA
D gene: NA
V gene: TRBV7-8

CDR3 DNA: TGTGCCAGCAGCGTACAGGGGGTCACCGGGGAGCTGTTTTTT
CDR3 protein: CASSVQGVTGELFF
J gene: TRBJ2-2
clone size: NA
D gene: TRBD1
V gene: TRBV25-1

CDR3 DNA: TGTGCCATCAGTCCCCGGGGGCAGAACTCCTACGAGCAGTACTTC
CDR3 protein: CAISPRGQNSYEQYF
J gene: TRBJ2-7
clone size: NA
D gene: NA
V gene: TRBV10-3

CDR3 DNA: TGCGCCAGCAGCCAAGAGGATAGCGGGAGGGGACCTTCCTACGAGCAGTACTTC
CDR3 protein: CASSQEDSGRGPSYEQYF
J gene: TRBJ2-7
clone size: few
D gene: TRBD2
V gene: TRBV4-3

CDR3 DNA: TGTGCCAGCAGGGGTCTAGCGGGGGCCTCCTACGAGCAGTACTTC
CDR3 protein: CASRGLAGASYEQYF
J gene: TRBJ2-7
clone size: NA
D gene: TRBD2
V gene: TRBV6-1